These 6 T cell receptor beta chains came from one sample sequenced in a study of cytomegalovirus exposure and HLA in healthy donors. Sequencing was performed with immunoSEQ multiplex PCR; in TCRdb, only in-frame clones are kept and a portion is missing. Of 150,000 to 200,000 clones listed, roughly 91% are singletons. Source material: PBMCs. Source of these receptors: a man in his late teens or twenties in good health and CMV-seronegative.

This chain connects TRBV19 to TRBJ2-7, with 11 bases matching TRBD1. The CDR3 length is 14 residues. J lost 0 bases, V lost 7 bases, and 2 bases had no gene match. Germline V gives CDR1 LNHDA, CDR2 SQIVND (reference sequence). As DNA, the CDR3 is TGTGCCAGTAAGGGGACAGGGGGCTCCTACGAGCAGTACTTC. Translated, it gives CASKGTGGSYEQYF.

CDR3 nucleotides: TGTGCCAGTAGCAATCTGGACAGGGTTGGCTACACCTTC. This encodes CASSNLDRVGYTF. The chain recombines TRBV19 with TRBJ1-2, with 8 bases lining up with TRBD1. Germline V gene data show CDR1 as LNHDA and CDR2 as SQIVND (reference sequence). V was pared by 6 bases and J by 7 bases, with 7 bases of the junction left unmatched. The CDR3 sequence is 13 residues long.

The CDR3 loop is CASSTASGYNPNEQFF. In DNA form, the CDR3 reads TGTGCCAGCAGTACTGCTAGCGGATATAACCCCAATGAGCAGTTCTTC. The rearrangement joins TRBV27 to TRBJ2-1; 7 nucleotides line up with TRBD2. Germline V gene lookup returns CDR1 MNHEY and CDR2 SMNVEV (reference sequence). The ends lost 5 bases at V and 6 bases at J; junction bases unmatched: 13. This CDR3 region has 16 residues.

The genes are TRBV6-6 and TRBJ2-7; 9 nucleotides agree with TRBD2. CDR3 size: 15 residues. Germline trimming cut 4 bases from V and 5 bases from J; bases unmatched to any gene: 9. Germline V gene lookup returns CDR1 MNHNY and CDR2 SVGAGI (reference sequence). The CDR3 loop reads CASSSTGTSYHEQYF. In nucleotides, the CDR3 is TGTGCCAGCAGTTCGACCGGGACTAGCTACCACGAGCAGTACTTC.

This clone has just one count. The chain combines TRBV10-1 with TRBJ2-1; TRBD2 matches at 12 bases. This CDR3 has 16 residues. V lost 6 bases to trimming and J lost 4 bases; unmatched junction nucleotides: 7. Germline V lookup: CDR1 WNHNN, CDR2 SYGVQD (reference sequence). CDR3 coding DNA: TGCGCCAGCAGGGCCCAGACTAGCGGGGGATACAATGAGCAGTTCTTC. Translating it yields CASRAQTSGGYNEQFF.

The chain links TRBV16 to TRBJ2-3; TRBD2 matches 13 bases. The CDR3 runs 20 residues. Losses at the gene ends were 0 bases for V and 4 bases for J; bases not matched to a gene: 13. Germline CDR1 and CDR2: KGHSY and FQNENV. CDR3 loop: CASSQSLPGLAGARADTQYF. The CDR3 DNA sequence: TGTGCCAGCAGCCAATCGCTCCCAGGACTAGCGGGAGCTCGGGCAGATACGCAGTATTTT.